This TCR beta chain was retrieved from a study of cytomegalovirus exposure and HLA in healthy donors. General study results and limits: TCR beta V- and J-gene trimming was later associated with a missense DCLRE1C variant. One later analysis reportedly identified an Asian-associated ancestry cluster that showed fewer N-insertions than the roughly 600-donor mean. Later analysis identified several of the most significant clusters that appeared linked to common viral pathogens.

Germline assignment: CDR1 SNHLY and CDR2 FYNNEI. This CDR3 has 13 amino acids. V was clipped by 3 bases and J by 4 bases, with 9 bases between them. About this clone: Its specificity is not known.

Amplification used 60 Vbeta primers and 13 Jbeta primers. Produced via immunoSEQ multiplex PCR; TCRdb's table is partial and in-frame only. The repertoire includes over 70,000 clones, roughly three quarters of them detected once, and roughly 3.5% sits in the top ten. Material for sequencing was PBMCs. V gene TRBV2 combines with J gene TRBJ1-1, with D tentatively TRBD1 (6 bases). The receptor comes from a man aged 30-40 years in good health and CMV-seronegative. The CDR3, as DNA: TGTGCCAGCAGTGAGCAGGGGTCCACTGAAGCTTTCTTT. This translates into CASSEQGSTEAFF.